Listed below are T cell receptor beta chains from one sample, sequenced in a study of T cell responses to AZD1222 COVID-19 vaccine. The data were produced by immunoSEQ multiplex PCR, yet TCRdb's version contains in-frame clones alone and is incomplete. The top ten hold roughly 1.2% of the sample, which has around 150,000 clones, roughly nine tenths seen once. The input for sequencing was peripheral blood, taken 28 days after the second AZD1222 dose. The receptors here all came from an adult who received the AZD1222 COVID-19 vaccine. The CDR3 runs from the conserved cysteine through the conserved F or W. The order of the fields is D gene, J gene, clone size, V gene, CDR3 DNA, CDR3 protein. D genes are given only for firm matches. Rows may omit the clone size; those that give it use once, few, many or a size class.

>-|TRBJ1-5|-|TRBV10-3
TGTGCCATCAGTGAGGGGGGGGCTCCAGGTTCCCAGCATTTT
CAISEGGAPGSQHF
>-|TRBJ1-4|once|TRBV9
TGTGCCAGCAGCGTAACCCCAGCGGGGAGTGAAAAACTGTTTTTT
CASSVTPAGSEKLFF
>-|TRBJ1-2|once|TRBV25-1
TGTGCCAGCAGTGAAGACGCCAGGGGAGGCGGCTACACCTTC
CASSEDARGGGYTF
>-|TRBJ1-2|-|TRBV28
TGTGCCAGCAGTCCCTACAGAAACTATGGCTACACCTTC
CASSPYRNYGYTF
>-|TRBJ1-2|-|TRBV11-1
TGTGCCAGCAGCCCGGACCCCGGCAAGGGCTACACCTTC
CASSPDPGKGYTF
>TRBD1|TRBJ2-3|-|TRBV3-1/TRBV3-2
TGTGCCAGCAGCCTGGGACAGGGGGTTTTAGGCGGGAGGGAGATTTCTAGCACAGATACGCAGTATTTT
CASSLGQGVLGGREISSTDTQYF
>TRBD1|TRBJ1-2|-|TRBV7-8
TGTGCCAGCAGCCCACAGACAGGGAAAATTAACTATGGCTACACCTTC
CASSPQTGKINYGYTF
>-|TRBJ1-2|few|TRBV7-9
TGTGCCAGCAGCTTTAACAGGGATGGCTACACCTTC
CASSFNRDGYTF
>-|TRBJ1-4|-|TRBV5-1
TGCGCCAGCAGCTCCGGGGATGAAAAACTGTTTTTT
CASSSGDEKLFF
>TRBD1|TRBJ1-6|-|TRBV10-3
TGTGCCATCAGAGGGGACGGACAGGGTTCTTCACCCCTCCACTTT
CAIRGDGQGSSPLHF
>TRBD1|TRBJ1-5|-|TRBV27
TGTGCCAGTACCACAGGGGGTGGCAATCAGCCCCAGCATTTT
CASTTGGGNQPQHF
>-|TRBJ2-5|-|TRBV6-2/TRBV6-3
TGTGCCAGCAGTTACCGAGCAGGGGAGACCCAGTACTTC
CASSYRAGETQYF
>-|TRBJ2-2|-|TRBV4-1
TGCGCCAGCAGCCAGCCTACTCTAGGAACCGGGGAGCTGTTTTTT
CASSQPTLGTGELFF
>-|TRBJ1-2|-|TRBV7-2
TGTGCCAGCAGCCCTGGTGGGATTGGGGGGGGCTACACCTTC
CASSPGGIGGGYTF
>-|TRBJ2-7|-|TRBV9
TGTGCCAGCAGCGTAGCTGGAGGGTTAAGGACCTACGAGCAGTACTTC
CASSVAGGLRTYEQYF
>-|TRBJ2-6|-|TRBV19
TGTGCCAGTAGTGCACGAGACTCTGGGGCCAACGTCCTGACTTTC
CASSARDSGANVLTF
>-|TRBJ1-6|-|TRBV7-3
TGTGCCAGCAGCTTACTCGGGGGATCAAATTCACCCCTCCACTTT
CASSLLGGSNSPLHF
>TRBD1|TRBJ2-1|-|TRBV7-8
TGTGCCAGCAGCTTAGTTCTTGGGGGACAGGAGGACAATGAGCAGTTCTTC
CASSLVLGGQEDNEQFF
>TRBD1|TRBJ1-2|-|TRBV12-3/TRBV12-4
TGTGCCAGCAGTTTGGACAGGGATTGCACCTTC
CASSLDRDCTF
>TRBD2|TRBJ2-2|-|TRBV27
TGTGCCAGCAGTTTTAGTAGCGGGAGTGCGAGCGGGGAGCTGTTTTTT
CASSFSSGSASGELFF
>-|TRBJ1-2|few|TRBV19
TGTGCCAGTAGCCAGGGAGACTATGGCTACACCTTC
CASSQGDYGYTF
>-|TRBJ1-1|-|TRBV21-1
TGTGCCAGCACATGGGACAGGGGGACTGAAGCTTTCTTT
CASTWDRGTEAFF
>TRBD2|TRBJ2-1|-|TRBV13
TGTGCCAGCAGCTTAGGACTAGCGGGAGCCTACAATGAGCAGTTCTTC
CASSLGLAGAYNEQFF
>TRBD2|TRBJ2-1|once|TRBV3-1/TRBV3-2
TGTGCCAGCAGCCCAAGGACCGGGACTAGCGGTAATGAGCAGTTCTTC
CASSPRTGTSGNEQFF
>TRBD1|TRBJ2-7|-|TRBV5-1
TGCGCCAGCAGCCCGGCCGGGACAGGGTCCTACTACGAGCAGTACTTC
CASSPAGTGSYYEQYF
>-|TRBJ2-3|-|TRBV7-9
TGTGCCAGCAGCTGGGTGGGCGTCAGCACAGATACGCAGTATTTT
CASSWVGVSTDTQYF
>-|TRBJ2-2|-|TRBV5-1
TGCGCCAGCAGCTTGTTAGGGTACACCGGGGAGCTGTTTTTT
CASSLLGYTGELFF
>-|TRBJ1-5|-|TRBV7-9
TGTGCCAGCAGCCCACCAGGAAGCGAACAGGGAGGGGATCAGCCCCAGCATTTT
CASSPPGSEQGGDQPQHF
>-|TRBJ2-2|-|TRBV5-6
TGTGCCAGCAGCGGGCCGGACAGTGTCGGATTATCCGGGGAGCTGTTTTTT
CASSGPDSVGLSGELFF
>-|TRBJ2-3|once|TRBV12-3/TRBV12-4
TGTGCCAGCAATCAGCGCCGTACAGATACGCAGTATTTT
CASNQRRTDTQYF
>-|TRBJ2-7|-|TRBV2
TGTGCCAGCAGTGGCAGGAGCTCCTACGAGCAGTACTTC
CASSGRSSYEQYF
>TRBD1|TRBJ1-5|-|TRBV24-1
TGTGCCACCAGTCCCCGACAGGGGAATCAGCCCCAGCATTTT
CATSPRQGNQPQHF
>TRBD2|TRBJ2-7|-|TRBV3-1/TRBV3-2
TGTGCCAGCAGCAACCTGGGGACTATAAACTACGAGCAGTACTTC
CASSNLGTINYEQYF
>TRBD1|TRBJ2-3|-|TRBV3-1/TRBV3-2
TGTGCCAGCAGCCAAAGGACAGGGTTCGGTAAGTATTTT
CASSQRTGFGKYF
>-|TRBJ1-1|-|TRBV7-9
TGTGCCAGCAGTTCTCCTCCCAACACTGAAGCTTTCTTT
CASSSPPNTEAFF
>-|TRBJ2-3|-|TRBV7-9
TGTGCCAGCAAGGGCCAGGGGGGACCTAGCACAGATACGCAGTATTTT
CASKGQGGPSTDTQYF
>-|TRBJ2-1|-|TRBV7-9
TGTGCCAGCAGGCTGGGGGGTCGGAATGAGCAGTTCTTC
CASRLGGRNEQFF
>-|TRBJ2-3|-|TRBV4-3
TGCGCCAGCAGCCCCAGATCGCCAGCCACAGATACGCAGTATTTT
CASSPRSPATDTQYF
>-|TRBJ1-2|-|TRBV29-1
TGCAGCGGGCAGACTGATTTCCCGCTTGGCTACACCTTC
CSGQTDFPLGYTF
>-|TRBJ1-1|-|TRBV7-7
TGTGCTAGCAGCTTAGGACCGTACACTGAAGCTTTCTTT
CASSLGPYTEAFF
>TRBD2|TRBJ2-7|-|TRBV27
TGTGCCAGCAGGAGGGCGGGAGAGGCGGACGAGCAGTACTTC
CASRRAGEADEQYF
>TRBD1|TRBJ2-1|-|TRBV15
TGTGCCACCAGCAGTGCCGGACAGGGGATTTTGGATGAGCAGTTCTTC
CATSSAGQGILDEQFF
>-|TRBJ2-7|once|TRBV18
TGTGCCAGCTCACTCTACGTGATCCGGTCCTACGAGCAGTACTTC
CASSLYVIRSYEQYF
>TRBD1|TRBJ1-5|once|TRBV19
TGTGCCAGTACCGACGAGTCAGGGGGAGGGAGCAATCAGCCCCAGCATTTT
CASTDESGGGSNQPQHF
>-|TRBJ1-4|once|TRBV2
TGTGCCAGCAGTGATAGGCCGAATGAAAAACTGTTTTTT
CASSDRPNEKLFF
>-|TRBJ2-3|-|TRBV19
TGTGCCTCGGGGAGCTGGTCAGATACGCAGTATTTT
CASGSWSDTQYF
>-|TRBJ2-3|-|TRBV11-3
TGTGCCAGCAGCTTAGGGACCCGCGGAGATACGCAGTATTTT
CASSLGTRGDTQYF
>-|TRBJ2-1|-|TRBV27
TGTGCCAGCAGCCCAACGGGACGGGGACATCCTTACAATGAGCAGTTCTTC
CASSPTGRGHPYNEQFF
>TRBD1|TRBJ1-1|-|TRBV7-3
TGTGCCAGCAGCTTAGGTAGGACAGGTGAAGCTTTCTTT
CASSLGRTGEAFF
>-|TRBJ2-7|-|TRBV18
TGTGCCAGCTCACCTTTTTCCAGCCCCCCCTACGAGCAGTACTTC
CASSPFSSPPYEQYF
>-|TRBJ2-2|-|TRBV4-1
TGCGCCACCCGTACGCAGAATAGTAACACCGGGGAGCTGTTTTTT
CATRTQNSNTGELFF